This TCR beta chain was sequenced for a study of spatial heterogeneity in lung cancer. Study context: Strong correlation linked TCR transcript counts in tumor regions to a T cell module score derived from matched bulk RNA-seq.

Carried by each TCR cDNA molecule was a unique molecular identifier. TCRdb reanalysed the 5' RACE reads using MiXCR and keeps one entry per CDR3 protein. This sample yields about 7,600 distinct CDR3 sequences, of which around 10% are seen a single time; roughly a tenth belongs to the top ten. The trim removed 5 bases at V and 5 bases at J, leaving 11 bases unmatched. The CDR3 is 14 amino acids. Per the germline V gene, CDR1 is DFQATT and CDR2 is SNEGSKA (reference sequence). Study-level results: Tumor T cell coverage was estimated at around 7% for alpha and more than 11% for beta chains. Expanded intratumoral alpha and beta TCR counts tracked tumor mutation counts. Expanded TCR counts, ubiquitous and regional, correlated respectively with ubiquitous and regional nonsynonymous mutation counts.

Time point given: sample taken at primary tumor resection. About this clonotype: The target antigen is unknown.

Sequencing used lung tumor tissue, obtained at surgery. The J gene is TRBJ2-7, the V gene TRBV20-1; 8 bases match TRBD1. The TCR originated in a female donor with early-stage non-small cell lung cancer. The CDR3, as DNA: TGCAGTGCTGGTGGGGGGACAGGTATGAACGAGCAGTACTTC. It translates to CSAGGGTGMNEQYF.